This entry lists 8 T cell receptor beta chains sequenced from one sample in a study of blood T cell repertoires in COVID-19. Sequenced by immunoSEQ multiplex PCR; TCRdb stores in-frame clones only, minus some. The profile shows 150,000 or so clones, around 79% of them singletons. The sample was peripheral blood. Every receptor here comes from a woman between 65 and 79 years old with COVID-19, enrolled during active disease.

This clone was detected only a few times. This sequence joins TRBV19 and TRBJ2-6, with 8 bases identical to TRBD1. Trimming removed 5 bases from V and 0 bases from J; junction bases left unmatched: 6. There are 17 residues in the CDR3. The germline V gene has CDR1 LNHDA and CDR2 SQIVND (reference sequence). The CDR3 nucleotides read TGTGCCAGTAGTCTCCGGACAGGGAGCTCTGGGGCCAACGTCCTGACTTTC. Translated, it gives CASSLRTGSSGANVLTF. The variable domain in full, completed from reference TRBV19 and TRBJ2-6, reads DGGITQSPKYLFRKEGQNVTLSCEQNLNHDAMYWYRQDPGQGLRLIYYSQIVNDFQKGDIAEGYSVSREKKESFPLTVTSAQKNPTAFYLCASSLRTGSSGANVLTFGAGSRLTVL.

The chain recombines TRBV4-2 with TRBJ2-5; 7 bases map to TRBD2. With V trimmed by 4 bases and J by 4 bases, 9 bases remained unmatched. CDR1 and CDR2 from the germline V gene are LGHNA and YNFKEQ. The length of the CDR3 is 15 residues. The CDR3 loop reads CASSPTGGTSETQYF. Written as DNA, the CDR3 is TGTGCCAGCAGCCCCACCGGGGGGACCTCAGAGACCCAGTACTTC.

The chain is built from TRBV19 and TRBJ2-1; TRBD1 agrees at 9 bases. CDR1 LNHDA and CDR2 SQIVND come from the germline V gene (reference sequence). Trimming removed 6 bases from V and 1 base from J; junction bases left unmatched: 7. This CDR3 is 16 amino acids long. The CDR3, as DNA: TGTGCCAGTAGAACACGGACAGGGGCGTCCTACAATGAGCAGTTCTTC. It is translated as CASRTRTGASYNEQFF.

The J gene is TRBJ1-5, the V gene TRBV28, with 8 bases aligning to TRBD1. Germline V gene data show CDR1 as MDHEN and CDR2 as SYDVKM. This CDR3 has 15 residues. The ends lost 5 bases at V and 4 bases at J; junction bases unmatched: 7. The CDR3 coding sequence is TGTGCCAGCAGTGGATTACAGGGGGAGAATCAGCCCCAGCATTTT. It translates to CASSGLQGENQPQHF.

The chain couples TRBV5-1 to TRBJ1-1, with 7 bases fitting TRBD1. J lost 7 bases, V lost 0 bases, and 9 bases had no gene match. The CDR3 contains 15 residues. Germline-derived CDR1 and CDR2 are SGHRS and YFSETQ. The CDR3 here is CASSLAAGGSREAFF. CDR3 DNA: TGCGCCAGCAGCTTGGCGGCAGGGGGAAGTCGTGAAGCTTTCTTT.

This clone was counted many times. The rearrangement uses TRBV14 and TRBJ1-1; the D gene is possibly TRBD1 (5 bases). V dropped 0 bases and J dropped 1 base, with 15 bases sitting between them. Germline CDR1 reads SGHDN; CDR2 reads FVKESK. The CDR3 covers 17 residues. DNA of the CDR3: TGTGCCAGCAGCCAAGAAGGTCGGGGGAAAGGGAACACTGAAGCTTTCTTT. Protein sequence: CASSQEGRGKGNTEAFF.

V gene TRBV4-2 combines with J gene TRBJ1-2; a weak D match, TRBD1 (6 bases). The CDR3 loop spans 14 amino acids. V gave up 4 bases and J gave up 2 bases, with 11 bases separating them. Germline CDR1 LGHNA, CDR2 YNFKEQ. DNA for the CDR3: TGTGCCAGCAGCCCCACGGGACAAAACTATGGCTACACCTTC. It translates to CASSPTGQNYGYTF.

Only a few counts were recorded for this clone. CDR3 region: CASSWWQGDSPLHF. The CDR3 nucleotides read TGTGCCAGCAGCTGGTGGCAGGGCGATTCACCCCTCCACTTT. The chain employs TRBV5-4 and TRBJ1-6; possibly TRBD1 for D (5 bases). This CDR3 spans 14 amino acids. Germline V gene data show CDR1 as SGHNT and CDR2 as YYREEE (reference sequence). Trimming left V 3 bases short and J 8 bases short, with 12 bases between.